The 21 T cell receptor beta chains presented below share a single source sample, sequenced in a study of early stage breast cancer tumors. The protocol was immunoSEQ multiplex PCR, while the TCRdb copy is restricted to in-frame clones and leaves out a portion. The table records under 35,000 clones, about four fifths of them present only once. The sample taken for sequencing was blood. The receptors here all came from a person aged 45-60 years with breast cancer.

V is TRBV14 and J is TRBJ2-4, with D tentatively TRBD1 (6 bases). Per germline, CDR1 SGHDN and CDR2 FVKESK. V lost 0 bases, J lost 8 bases, and 14 bases lay in between. CDR3 length: 15 amino acids. CDR3 loop: CASSQDQGMTHIQYF. CDR3 in DNA: TGTGCCAGCAGCCAAGATCAGGGGATGACGCACATTCAGTACTTC.

The gene calls are TRBV27 and TRBJ2-3; TRBD1 matches at 8 bases. The germline CDR1 and CDR2 sequences are MNHEY and SMNVEV (reference sequence). With 5 bases clipped from V and 2 bases from J, the junction kept 3 bases outside the gene matches. The CDR3 spans 14 residues. The CDR3 region is CASSGQGYTDTQYF. CDR3 nucleotides: TGTGCCAGCAGTGGACAGGGATACACAGATACGCAGTATTTT.

The gene calls are TRBV14 and TRBJ1-3; D is unresolved. Germline V gene sequence: CDR1 SGHDN, CDR2 FVKESK. The CDR3 is 16 amino acids. V gave up 0 bases and J gave up 0 bases, with 9 bases separating them. The CDR3: CASSQEASSSGNTIYF. CDR3 bases: TGTGCCAGCAGCCAAGAGGCATCCAGCTCTGGAAACACCATATATTTT. Together with reference TRBV14 and TRBJ1-3, the CDR3 gives the full variable domain: EAGVTQFPSHSVIEKGQTVTLRCDPISGHDNLYWYRRVMGKEIKFLLHFVKESKQDESGMPNNRFLAERTGGTYSTLKVQPAELEDSGVYFCASSQEASSSGNTIYFGEGSWLTVV.

The rearrangement links TRBV5-3 to TRBJ1-2; no clear D. TRBV5-3 is reported as an ORF; its role is uncertain. V dropped 7 bases and J dropped 2 bases, with 12 bases sitting between them. The length of the CDR3 is 13 residues. The CDR3 bases are TGTGCCAGATCCCCTGGCCCGAACTATGGCTACACCTTC. This encodes CARSPGPNYGYTF.

This sequence joins TRBV30 and TRBJ2-7, with 11 bases identical to TRBD1. V trimming: 2 bases; J trimming: 5 bases; junction bases outside the gene matches: 5. CDR1 and CDR2 from the germline V gene are GTSNPN and SVGIG (reference sequence). The CDR3 covers 14 residues. CDR3 protein: CAWSSGTGGNEQYF. CDR3 nucleotide sequence: TGTGCCTGGAGTTCCGGGACAGGGGGTAACGAGCAGTACTTC.

This clone was seen more than once but under ten times. V usage is TRBV2 and J usage is TRBJ1-1, with 9 bases that match TRBD1. Germline V gives CDR1 SNHLY, CDR2 FYNNEI. This CDR3 contains 11 residues. The trim removed 4 bases at V and 11 bases at J, leaving 2 bases unmatched. CDR3 nucleotides: TGTGCCAGCAGTGTGGACAGGGGCGCTTTCTTT. It codes for CASSVDRGAFF.

The chain carries TRBV6-1 and TRBJ1-1, with 8 bases aligning to TRBD1. Germline V lookup: CDR1 MNHNS, CDR2 SASEGT. There are 17 residues in the CDR3. Germline trimming cut 0 bases from V and 8 bases from J; bases unmatched to any gene: 14. Written as DNA, the CDR3 is TGTGCCAGCAGTGAAGCGCGGGCAGGGGGCCACCAACAAGAAGCTTTCTTT. It codes for CASSEARAGGHQQEAFF.

The chain links TRBV2 to TRBJ2-1, with 8 bases matching TRBD2. Germline loops: CDR1 SNHLY, CDR2 FYNNEI. The CDR3 has 14 residues. Trimming removed 8 bases from V and 4 bases from J; junction bases left unmatched: 7. The CDR3 protein is CASPTSGLYNEQFF. CDR3 bases: TGTGCCAGCCCTACTAGCGGCTTGTACAATGAGCAGTTCTTC.

This sequence joins TRBV10-3 and TRBJ2-1; 7 bases line up with TRBD1. CDR3 length: 13 amino acids. Germline lookup yields CDR1 ENHRY and CDR2 SYGVKD. The V and J ends lost 2 bases and 5 bases, in that order; junction bases with no gene match: 0. The CDR3, as DNA: TGTGCCATCAGTGAGGACAGGGACAATGAGCAGTTCTTC. Encoded protein: CAISEDRDNEQFF.

This chain links TRBV11-2 with TRBJ1-1, with D perhaps TRBD1 (6 bases). The CDR3 runs to 13 residues. Looked up from germline, CDR1 is SGHAT and CDR2 is FQNNGV. The V gene lost 0 bases and the J gene lost 8 bases, with 10 bases spanning the gap. This CDR3 is CASSLERQGEAFF. DNA for the CDR3: TGTGCCAGCAGCTTAGAGCGGCAGGGGGAAGCTTTCTTT. The entire variable domain, with the rest obtained from reference TRBV11-2 and TRBJ1-1, is as follows: EAGVAQSPRYKIIEKRQSVAFWCNPISGHATLYWYQQILGQGPKLLIQFQNNGVVDDSQLPKDRFSAERLKGVDSTLKIQPAKLEDSAVYLCASSLERQGEAFFGQGTRLTVV.

CDR3 amino acids: CASGGYDNEQFF. DNA for the CDR3: TGTGCCAGCGGGGGTTACGACAATGAGCAGTTCTTC. The chain is built from TRBV11-3 and TRBJ2-1; D is perhaps TRBD1 or TRBD2 (5 bases each). Trimming cost V 8 bases and J 5 bases, with 10 bases left between them. The CDR3 has 12 amino acids. CDR1 and CDR2 from the germline V gene are SGHNT and YENEEA. Variable domain in full (rest from reference TRBV11-3 and TRBJ2-1): EAGVVQSPRYKIIEKKQPVAFWCNPISGHNTLYWYLQNLGQGPELLIRYENEEAVDDSQLPKDRFSAERLKGVDSTLKIQPAELGDSAVYLCASGGYDNEQFFGPGTRLTVL.

The chain is built from TRBV25-1 and TRBJ2-5; the D gene is possibly TRBD2 (5 bases). V lost 2 bases and J 5 bases, leaving 15 bases between the germline ends. This CDR3 region has 15 residues. The germline V gene has CDR1 MGHDK and CDR2 SYGVNS. The CDR3 nucleotides read TGTGCCAGCAGTGAACGCGGGCCCTTCAGGGAGACCCAGTACTTC. Encoded protein: CASSERGPFRETQYF.

V usage is TRBV19 and J usage is TRBJ1-1, with D maybe TRBD1 (6 bases). Deletions cut 4 bases from V and 1 base from J, with 13 bases between. From germline, CDR1 is LNHDA and CDR2 SQIVND (reference sequence). CDR3 size: 15 residues. The chain's CDR3 is CASSTPGGANTEAFF. The CDR3 coding sequence is TGTGCCAGTAGTACCCCCGGGGGCGCGAACACTGAAGCTTTCTTT.

CDR3 in amino acids: CASSSLGKGSNQPQHF. CDR3 coding DNA: TGTGCCAGCAGTTCGTTGGGGAAAGGAAGCAATCAGCCCCAGCATTTT. This chain connects TRBV28 to TRBJ1-5; no clear D gene. Germline CDR1 MDHEN, CDR2 SYDVKM. Trimming removed 4 bases from V and 1 base from J, with 14 bases in between. This CDR3 spans 16 amino acids.

This clone was found a few times. The chain links TRBV7-6 to TRBJ2-2; weak D call: TRBD2 (5 bases). Trimming shortened V by 0 bases and J by 5 bases, and 16 bases separated the two germline ends. From germline, CDR1 is SGHVS and CDR2 FNYEAQ. This CDR3 is built from 17 residues. The CDR3: CASSLASREMWTGELFF. The DNA for the CDR3 is TGTGCCAGCAGCTTAGCAAGCCGGGAAATGTGGACCGGGGAGCTGTTTTTT. The entire variable domain, with the rest obtained from reference TRBV7-6 and TRBJ2-2, is as follows: GAGVSQSPRYKVTKRGQDVALRCDPISGHVSLYWYRQALGQGPEFLTYFNYEAQQDKSGLPNDRFSAERPEGSISTLTIQRTEQRDSAMYRCASSLASREMWTGELFFGEGSRLTVL.

Concerning this clone: The junction shows a germline mismatch at one end, possibly a read error. This chain uses TRBV7-2 with TRBJ2-2; 10 bases are a match to TRBD2. There are 15 residues in the CDR3. Germline CDR1 SGHTA, CDR2 FQGNSA. This chain's CDR3 is CASTLVAGGTGELFF. The DNA of the CDR3 is TGTGCCAGCACCTTAGTAGCGGGAGGCACCGGGGAGCTGTTTTTT.

The chain carries TRBV5-4 and TRBJ2-7; 14 bases match TRBD2. The length of the CDR3 is 16 residues. Germline V gene data show CDR1 as SGHNT and CDR2 as YYREEE (reference sequence). V dropped 4 bases and J dropped 7; count of bases not matched to a gene: 10. This CDR3 is CASSERLAGGPGEQYF. The CDR3 region has the DNA TGTGCCAGCAGCGAGAGACTAGCGGGAGGGCCGGGGGAGCAGTACTTC. Combining the CDR3 with reference TRBV5-4 and TRBJ2-7 gives the whole variable domain ETGVTQSPTHLIKTRGQQVTLRCSSQSGHNTVSWYQQALGQGPQFIFQYYREEENGRGNFPPRFSGLQFPNYSSELNVNALELDDSALYLCASSERLAGGPGEQYFGPGTRLTVT.

V is TRBV10-3 and J is TRBJ2-5; TRBD1 matches at 7 bases. Looked up from germline, CDR1 is ENHRY and CDR2 is SYGVKD. This CDR3 contains 14 residues. The V segment lost 2 bases and the J segment 0 bases; nucleotides outside the gene matches: 0. CDR3 sequence: CAISEGQDQETQYF. For the CDR3, the DNA is TGTGCCATCAGTGAGGGACAGGACCAAGAGACCCAGTACTTC.

A few counts support this clone. The V gene is TRBV6-5, the J gene TRBJ1-1; 10 bases agree with TRBD1. The CDR3 extends over 13 amino acids. The germline CDR1 and CDR2 sequences are MNHEY and SVGAGI. Losses at the gene ends were 5 bases for V and 7 bases for J; bases not matched to a gene: 4. CDR3 bases: TGTGCCAGCAGTCGACAGGGGGCAGGTGAAGCTTTCTTT. Protein product: CASSRQGAGEAFF.

V gene TRBV2 combines with J gene TRBJ2-5; the D gene is possibly TRBD1 (6 bases). CDR3 size: 15 residues. Between the trimmed V and J ends, which lost 10 bases and 5 bases, there was a span of 23 bases. The germline gives CDR1 SNHLY, CDR2 FYNNEI. The CDR3 here is CATRTQTGSGETQYF. The CDR3 coding sequence is TGTGCCACACGAACTCAAACAGGGTCTGGCGAGACCCAGTACTTC.

This chain joins TRBV5-1 and TRBJ2-5; TRBD1 aligns across 7 bases. Germline values: CDR1 SGHRS, CDR2 YFSETQ. V was clipped by 2 bases and J by 2 bases; unmatched bases: 9. This CDR3 comprises 16 residues. The DNA for the CDR3 is TGCGCCAGCAGCTTCCCCGACAGGGAACCTCAAGAGACCCAGTACTTC. It encodes CASSFPDREPQETQYF. Filled out from reference TRBV5-1 and TRBJ2-5, the complete variable domain reads KAGVTQTPRYLIKTRGQQVTLSCSPISGHRSVSWYQQTPGQGLQFLFEYFSETQRNKGNFPGRFSGRQFSNSRSEMNVSTLELGDSALYLCASSFPDREPQETQYFGPGTRLLVL.